This T cell receptor (beta chain) was retrieved from a study of T cell changes during pregnancy in multiple sclerosis. Only in-frame clones appear in the TCRdb table, and some are missing; sequencing was by immunoSEQ multiplex PCR. This repertoire shows tens of thousands of clones, 89% found once; its top ten account for over 0.7%. Sequences were derived from peripheral blood, sampled in the first trimester of pregnancy. The origin of this receptor is a female donor in good health, enrolled as a control in a pregnancy study.

The CDR3 loop reads CASSFGQMQYF. DNA for the CDR3: TGTGCCAGCAGCTTCGGACAGATGCAGTACTTC. The chain employs TRBV5-6 and TRBJ2-7; weak D call: TRBD1 (6 bases). V was clipped by 2 bases and J by 9 bases, with 9 bases between them. Germline CDR1 is SGHDT and CDR2 is YYEEEE. The length of the CDR3 is 11 residues. The complete variable domain, with remaining parts taken from reference TRBV5-6 and TRBJ2-7, reads DAGVTQSPTHLIKTRGQQVTLRCSPKSGHDTVSWYQQALGQGPQFIFQYYEEEERQRGNFPDRFSGHQFPNYSSELNVNALLLGDSALYLCASSFGQMQYFGPGTRLTVT.